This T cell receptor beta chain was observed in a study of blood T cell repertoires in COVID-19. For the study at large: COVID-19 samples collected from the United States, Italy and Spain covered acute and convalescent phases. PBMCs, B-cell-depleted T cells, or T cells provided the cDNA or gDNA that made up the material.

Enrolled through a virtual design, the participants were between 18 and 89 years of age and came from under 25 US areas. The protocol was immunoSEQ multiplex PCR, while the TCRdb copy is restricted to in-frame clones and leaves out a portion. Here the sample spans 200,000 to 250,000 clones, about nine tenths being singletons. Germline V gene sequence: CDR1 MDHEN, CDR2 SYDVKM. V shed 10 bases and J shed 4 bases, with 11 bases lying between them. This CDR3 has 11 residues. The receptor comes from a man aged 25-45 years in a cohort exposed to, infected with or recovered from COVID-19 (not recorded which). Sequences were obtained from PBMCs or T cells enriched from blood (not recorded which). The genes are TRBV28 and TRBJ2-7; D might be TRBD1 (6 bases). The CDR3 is CAIQGQYEQYF. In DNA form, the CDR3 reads TGTGCCATCCAGGGACAATACGAGCAGTACTTC.